This T cell receptor beta chain was documented in a study of blood T cell repertoires in COVID-19. Whole-study context: Samples representing acute and convalescent COVID-19 were sourced from the United States, Italy and Spain. Nucleic acid was either cDNA or gDNA, and it came from T cells, B-cell-depleted T cells, or PBMCs.

Methods used by the authors: Scientists estimated how many nucleated cells there were by amplifying reference gene primers. Only in-frame clones appear in the TCRdb table, and some are missing; sequencing was by immunoSEQ multiplex PCR. V and J calls and clone size are those listed in that table; D and trimming were worked out from the DNA. Here the sample spans about 270,000 clones, 83% being singletons. Germline assignment: CDR1 MDHEN and CDR2 SYDVKM. The CDR3 runs to 13 residues. V trimming: 8 bases; J trimming: 8 bases; junction bases outside the gene matches: 6. The chain links TRBV28 to TRBJ2-1, with 10 bases lining up with TRBD2. This receptor was taken from a woman between 50 and 59 years old who had recovered from COVID-19. The sample taken for sequencing was peripheral blood. The CDR3 is CASLSGTSDEQFF. For the CDR3, the DNA is TGTGCCAGCCTCTCCGGGACTAGCGATGAGCAGTTCTTC.